The clone carrying this T cell receptor (beta chain) has just one count. Antigen specificity is unknown. This CDR3 spans 14 amino acids. Losses at the gene ends were 2 bases for V and 7 bases for J; bases not matched to a gene: 5. The germline gives CDR1 SGHTS, CDR2 YDEGEE. The data stem from a study of cytomegalovirus exposure and HLA in healthy donors. Study overall: Genetic ancestry analysis placed approximately 78% of the 300 to 500 donors that were genotyped in the Caucasian-associated cluster. Findings and caveats of the study: Cytomegalovirus-associated TCR beta chains were listed, numbering under 200. Later, TCR association rates were found to vary by HLA locus, highest for DRB1 and lowest for HLA-C. Later genetic work tied a missense DCLRE1C variant to beta-chain V and J trimming.

With 60 Vbeta and 13 Jbeta primers, the PCR was carried out. Method: immunoSEQ multiplex PCR; TCRdb's copy keeps in-frame clones and lacks some. The sample contains more than 70,000 clones, roughly 70% of which appear only once. Material: PBMCs. The gene calls are TRBV5-8 and TRBJ2-7; 11 positions agree with TRBD2. The source of this sequence is a man in his forties in good health and CMV-seronegative. The CDR3: CASSFSSGGFEQYF. CDR3 nucleotides: TGTGCCAGCAGCTTTTCTAGCGGGGGGTTTGAGCAGTACTTC. Full variable domain (remainder filled in from reference TRBV5-8 and TRBJ2-7): EAGVTQSPTHLIKTRGQQATLRCSPISGHTSVYWYQQALGLGLQFLLWYDEGEERNRGNFPPRFSGRQFPNYSSELNVNALELEDSALYLCASSFSSGGFEQYFGPGTRLTVT.